Below, one T cell receptor beta chain is given with its context. This table comes from immunoSEQ multiplex PCR, and its TCRdb copy is limited to in-frame clones, with some not included. The sample has 15,000 to 20,000 clones; about four fifths are singletons. These data originate in a study of blood T cell repertoires in COVID-19. The CDR3 has 16 amino acids. From germline, CDR1 is KGHDR and CDR2 SFDVKD. V was pared by 5 bases and J by 1 base, with 5 bases of the junction left unmatched. The sample comprised peripheral blood. The chain links TRBV24-1 to TRBJ1-5, with TRBD1 matching over 9 bases. The clonotype was recovered from a man older than 75 with active COVID-19. This CDR3 reads CATSAGTGNSNQPQHF. As DNA, the CDR3 is TGTGCCACCAGTGCCGGGACAGGGAACAGCAATCAGCCCCAGCATTTT.